This T cell receptor beta chain is from a study of regulatory and conventional T cells in RAG deficiency. Study-level results: Other subsets showed approximately 9.6-fold reductions, but Treg unique TCR beta sequences fell about 100-fold in these patients. Shannon entropy fell and Simpson indices rose in RAG-deficient patients.

The V end was cut by 2 bases, the J end by 4 bases, with 9 bases between. The CDR3 sequence is 14 residues long. CDR1 MNHNS and CDR2 SASEGT come from the germline V gene. A word on this clone: What it binds is unknown.

Generated by immunoSEQ multiplex PCR, the TCRdb table keeps only in-frame clones and is missing some. The table lists fewer than 35,000 clones, more than 80% of them singletons. These data were likewise used in another study, on regulatory T cells. That work states: Primers: 52 TRBV forward and 13 TRBJ reverse.

The source of this sequence is a human donor in good health. The chain has TRBV6-1 and TRBJ1-3; no clear D. The sequenced material came from CD8+ T cells sorted from blood. The CDR3 DNA reads TGTGCCAGCAGTGAATTCAGCAGAGGAAACACCATATATTTT. This translates into CASSEFSRGNTIYF.